This T cell receptor (beta chain) was obtained from a study of Graves' ophthalmopathy and Graves' hyperthyroidism (dated by TCRdb to between 2018 and 2020). Regarding the study in general: Peripheral blood was collected at initial diagnosis, prior to any treatment. TCR beta repertoire signatures were used to distinguish Graves' ophthalmopathy from Graves' hyperthyroidism and to predict progression to ophthalmopathy. In total, 135 blood samples were TCR-sequenced: 40 to 45 ophthalmopathy, 80 or so hyperthyroidism and 17 hyperthyroidism-to-ophthalmopathy patients. To explore V-J signatures that separate ophthalmopathy from hyperthyroidism, a discovery set of about 98 patients was enrolled, consisting of about 45 with ophthalmopathy and some 56 with stable hyperthyroidism. An independent validation cohort comprised some 19 hyperthyroidism patients and 17 patients who later progressed from hyperthyroidism to ophthalmopathy. In roughly 6 hyperthyroidism patients, T-cell repertoires of thyroid tissue and blood were compared. After sampling, hyperthyroidism patients received methimazole starting at 30 mg daily, and ophthalmopathy patients received high-dose intravenous methylprednisolone.

Overall study outcomes, separate from this receptor: Most of the expanded thyroid clonotypes with a frequency above 0.001 were also detected in blood, and it was suggested that the thyroid immune response may be reflected by blood repertoires. No statistical method was used to predetermine the sample size, and group allocation was not hidden from the investigators. In cross-validation, the 13-signature model distinguished ophthalmopathy from stable hyperthyroidism with just over 85% sensitivity and approximately 81% specificity, and in the test set the corresponding values were around 80% and 75%. In validation, the model predicted ophthalmopathy progression with nearly 71% sensitivity and roughly 72% specificity; roughly 12 predicted patients were CT-confirmed with GO in a median of approximately 6.2 months.

This clonotype came up a few times. Its antigen has not been determined. No clone much larger than this one lies a single base away; base qualities are absent. The CDR1 and CDR2 encoded by the germline V gene are MRHNA and SNTAGT. The V end gives up 5 bases and the J end 4 bases, leaving 6 bases in the junction not matched to a gene. Including cysteine and phenylalanine, the CDR3 has 14 amino acids. Of the read, only the CDR3 DNA is kept; its 42 bases are in frame from base 1. Ophthalmopathy patients were characterized by moderately to severely active disease, a Clinical Activity Score of at least 3, a NOSPECS grade of at least 4, and a disease duration under 3 months. Patients with other autoimmune diseases, uncontrolled infections, pregnancy or lactation were excluded. Diagnosis relied on clinical symptoms, serum thyroxine, TRAb, thyroid ultrasound and orbital computed tomography. Using Ficoll-Paque density gradient centrifugation, PBMCs were isolated from 9 to 10 ml of fresh peripheral blood. Total RNA was extracted using Trizol reagent, and RNA quality was checked on an Agilent 2100 Bioanalyzer.

TCR beta CDR3 regions were amplified from RNA transcripts for repertoire sequencing. The first round was an RT-PCR using HTBI primers with the Qiagen OneStep RT-PCR kit, and this first round was followed by a second-round multiplex PCR, then size selection and purification. Libraries were sequenced paired-end with 100 bp reads on an Illumina HiSeq2000. For the original study's pipeline: SOAPnuke was used to process the reads, removing any read that contained adapters or uncalled bases, had a mean Phred below 15, or lacked an exact match to the constant primer or identifier. COPE v1.2.5 was used to merge the high-quality paired reads. Each unique nucleotide sequence was treated as a clonotype, and MiTCR v1.1 was used to align the clonotypes to the IMGT TRB V, D and J references. Analysis was restricted to V-J combinations with a frequency above 0.0001, which covered roughly 99% of repertoires. For each V-J combination, a TCR clonal expansion and chaos score was defined as F50 clonal expansion divided by the chaos observed in the TCRdist matrix. Features were reduced by Welch's t-statistics and random forest to more than 10 V-J combinations, which fed a naive Bayes classifier. The Morisita-Horn index was used to measure how similar the thyroid and blood repertoires were. TCRdb's own reprocessing of the public reads used fastp at Q25 and MiXCR and kept productive beta chains. Rows are unified per CDR3 protein, each entry keeping the most common DNA and genes. These V and J calls derive from TCRdb rather than the authors' analysis. Here the sample has about 740,000 distinct CDR3 sequences; 35% to 50% occur a single time. Clones ranked in the top ten supply around 40% of the sample.

The sequence derives from an adult man with Graves' ophthalmopathy. The sample consisted of peripheral blood. The chain couples TRBV6-4 to TRBJ2-5; the central 8 bases match TRBD2. The sequence in DNA is TGTGCCAGCAGTTTTTCAGCGGGAGTAGAGACCCAGTACTTC. It specifies CASSFSAGVETQYF.